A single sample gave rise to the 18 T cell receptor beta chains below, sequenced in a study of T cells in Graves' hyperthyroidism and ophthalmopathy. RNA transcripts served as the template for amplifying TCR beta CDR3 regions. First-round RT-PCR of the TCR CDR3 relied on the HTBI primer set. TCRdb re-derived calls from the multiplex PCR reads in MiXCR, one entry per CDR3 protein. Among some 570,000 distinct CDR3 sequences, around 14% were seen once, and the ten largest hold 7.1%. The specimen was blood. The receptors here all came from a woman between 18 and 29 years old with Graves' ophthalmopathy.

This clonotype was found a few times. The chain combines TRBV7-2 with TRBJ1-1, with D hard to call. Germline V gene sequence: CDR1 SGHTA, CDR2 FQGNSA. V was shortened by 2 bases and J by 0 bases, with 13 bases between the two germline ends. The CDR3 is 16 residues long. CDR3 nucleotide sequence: TGTGCCAGCAGCTTAACGGGAGGACGACTGAACACTGAAGCTTTCTTT. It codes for CASSLTGGRLNTEAFF.

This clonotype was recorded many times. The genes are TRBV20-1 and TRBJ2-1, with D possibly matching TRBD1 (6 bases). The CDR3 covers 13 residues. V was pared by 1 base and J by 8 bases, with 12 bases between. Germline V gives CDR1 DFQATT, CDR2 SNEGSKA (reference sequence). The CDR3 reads CSARVGAFDEQFF. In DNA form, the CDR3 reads TGCAGTGCTAGAGTGGGGGCCTTCGATGAGCAGTTCTTC.

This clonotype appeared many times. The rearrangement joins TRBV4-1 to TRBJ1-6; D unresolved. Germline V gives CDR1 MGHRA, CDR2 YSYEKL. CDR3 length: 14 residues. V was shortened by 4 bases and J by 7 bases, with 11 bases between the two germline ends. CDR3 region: CASSRVGGNSPLHF. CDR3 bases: TGCGCCAGCAGCCGCGTCGGAGGGAATTCACCCCTCCACTTT.

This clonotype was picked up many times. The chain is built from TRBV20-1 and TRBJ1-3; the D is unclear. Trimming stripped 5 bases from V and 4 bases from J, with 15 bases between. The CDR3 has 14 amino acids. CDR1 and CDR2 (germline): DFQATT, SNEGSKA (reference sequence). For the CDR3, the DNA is TGCAGTGCTTTCTCCCCGGGGAAGGGAAACACCATATATTTT. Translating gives CSAFSPGKGNTIYF.

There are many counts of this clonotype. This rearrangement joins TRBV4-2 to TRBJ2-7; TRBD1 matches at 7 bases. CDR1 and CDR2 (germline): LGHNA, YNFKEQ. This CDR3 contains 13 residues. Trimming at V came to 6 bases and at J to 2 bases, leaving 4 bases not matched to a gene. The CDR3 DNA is TGTGCCAGCAGACCGACAGGGACCTACGAGCAGTACTTC. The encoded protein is CASRPTGTYEQYF.

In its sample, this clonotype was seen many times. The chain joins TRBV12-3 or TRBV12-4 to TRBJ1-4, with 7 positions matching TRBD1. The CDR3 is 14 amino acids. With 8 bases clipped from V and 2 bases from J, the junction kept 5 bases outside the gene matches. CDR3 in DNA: TGTGCCAGCTGGCAAGGGGGCACTAATGAAAAACTGTTTTTT. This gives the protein CASWQGGTNEKLFF.

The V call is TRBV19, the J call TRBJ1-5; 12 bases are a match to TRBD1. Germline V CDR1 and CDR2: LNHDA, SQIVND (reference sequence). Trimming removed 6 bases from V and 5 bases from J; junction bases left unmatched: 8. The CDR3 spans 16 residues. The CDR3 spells CASRPGQGAGDQPQHF. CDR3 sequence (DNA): TGTGCCAGTAGACCGGGACAGGGGGCCGGCGATCAGCCCCAGCATTTT.

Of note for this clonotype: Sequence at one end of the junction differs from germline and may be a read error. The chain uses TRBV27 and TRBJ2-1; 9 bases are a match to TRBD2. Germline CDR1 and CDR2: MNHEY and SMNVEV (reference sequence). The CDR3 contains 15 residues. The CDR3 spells CASSLAGGGYNEQSF. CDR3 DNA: TGTGCCAGCAGTTTGGCGGGAGGGGGGTACAATGAGCAGTCCTTC.

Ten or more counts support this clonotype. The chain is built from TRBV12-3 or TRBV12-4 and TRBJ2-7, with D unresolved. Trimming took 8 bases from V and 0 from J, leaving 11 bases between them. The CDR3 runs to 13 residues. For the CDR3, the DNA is TGTGCCAGCTCTGACAACTTCTCCTACGAGCAGTACTTC. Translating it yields CASSDNFSYEQYF.

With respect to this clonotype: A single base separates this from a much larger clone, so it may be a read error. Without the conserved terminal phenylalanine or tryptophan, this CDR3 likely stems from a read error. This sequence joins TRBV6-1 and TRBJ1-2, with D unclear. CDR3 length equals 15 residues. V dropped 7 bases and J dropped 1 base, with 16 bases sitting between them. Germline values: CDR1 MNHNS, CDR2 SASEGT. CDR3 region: CASTPRLDGNYGYTS. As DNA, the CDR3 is TGTGCCAGCACCCCAAGACTAGATGGTAACTATGGCTACACCTCC.

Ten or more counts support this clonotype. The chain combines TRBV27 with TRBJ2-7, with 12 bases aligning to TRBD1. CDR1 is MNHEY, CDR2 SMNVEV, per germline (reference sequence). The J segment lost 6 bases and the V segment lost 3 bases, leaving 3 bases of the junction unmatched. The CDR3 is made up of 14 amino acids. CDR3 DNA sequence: TGTGCCAGCAGTTTGGGGACAGGGGGCTTCGAGCAGTACTTC. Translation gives CASSLGTGGFEQYF.

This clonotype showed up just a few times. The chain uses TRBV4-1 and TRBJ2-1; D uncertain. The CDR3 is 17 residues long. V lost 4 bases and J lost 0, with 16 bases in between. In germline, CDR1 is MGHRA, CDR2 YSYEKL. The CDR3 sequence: CASSPGVGGHSYNEQFF. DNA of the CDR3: TGCGCCAGCAGCCCTGGGGTAGGCGGCCACTCCTACAATGAGCAGTTCTTC.

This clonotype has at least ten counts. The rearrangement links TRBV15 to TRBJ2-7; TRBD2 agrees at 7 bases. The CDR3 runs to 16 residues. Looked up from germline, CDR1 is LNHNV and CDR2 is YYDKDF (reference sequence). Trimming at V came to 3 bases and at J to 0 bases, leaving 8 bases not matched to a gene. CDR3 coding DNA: TGTGCCACCAGCAGGGAATTTTGGGGGGGCTCCTACGAGCAGTACTTC. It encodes CATSREFWGGSYEQYF.

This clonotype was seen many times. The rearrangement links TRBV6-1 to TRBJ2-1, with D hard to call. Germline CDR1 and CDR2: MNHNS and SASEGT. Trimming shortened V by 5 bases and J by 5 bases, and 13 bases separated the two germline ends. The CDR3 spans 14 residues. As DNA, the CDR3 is TGTGCCAGCAGTTTTCGGAATAACAACAATGAGCAGTTCTTC. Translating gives CASSFRNNNNEQFF.

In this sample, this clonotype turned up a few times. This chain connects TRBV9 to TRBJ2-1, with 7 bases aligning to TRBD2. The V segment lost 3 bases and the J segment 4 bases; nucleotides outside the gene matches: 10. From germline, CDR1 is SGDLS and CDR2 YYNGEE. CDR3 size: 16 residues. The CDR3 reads CASSGGASGKYNEQFF. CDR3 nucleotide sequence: TGTGCCAGCAGCGGAGGGGCTAGCGGAAAGTACAATGAGCAGTTCTTC.

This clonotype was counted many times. DNA of the CDR3: TGTGCCAGCAGCTTAGCGCCGGGACTATCGAACACCGGGGAGCTGTTTTTT. Protein: CASSLAPGLSNTGELFF. The genes are TRBV11-1 and TRBJ2-2; TRBD2 aligns across 7 bases. CDR1 and CDR2 from the germline V gene are SGHAT and FQDESV (reference sequence). The CDR3 consists of 17 residues. The V and J ends lost 0 bases and 0 bases, in that order; junction bases with no gene match: 4.

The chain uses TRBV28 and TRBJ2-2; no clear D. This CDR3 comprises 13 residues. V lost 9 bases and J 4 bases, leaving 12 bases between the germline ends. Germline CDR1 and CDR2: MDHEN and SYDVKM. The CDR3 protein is CASQPWSTGELFF. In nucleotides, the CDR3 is TGTGCCAGTCAACCCTGGTCCACCGGGGAGCTGTTTTTT.

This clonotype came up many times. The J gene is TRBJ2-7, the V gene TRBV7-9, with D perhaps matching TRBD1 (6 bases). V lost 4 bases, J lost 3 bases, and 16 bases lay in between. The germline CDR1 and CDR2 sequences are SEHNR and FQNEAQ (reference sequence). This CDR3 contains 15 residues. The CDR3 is CASSSTITGIYEQYF. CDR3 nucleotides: TGTGCCAGCAGCTCAACAATTACAGGGATCTACGAGCAGTACTTC. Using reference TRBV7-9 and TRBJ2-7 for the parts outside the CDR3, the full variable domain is DTGVSQNPRHKITKRGQNVTFRCDPISEHNRLYWYRQTLGQGPEFLTYFQNEAQLEKSRLLSDRFSAERPKGSFSTLEIQRTEQGDSAMYLCASSSTITGIYEQYFGPGTRLTVT.